This T cell receptor (beta chain) appears in the sequencing data of a study of cytomegalovirus exposure and HLA in healthy donors. The sample holds a few counts of this clone. Its specificity is unknown. The study's findings and limits: It was in a later analysis that TCR association rates were seen to vary by HLA locus, highest for DRB1 and lowest for HLA-C. An analysis was carried out later, and it reportedly showed fewer N-insertions in an Asian-associated ancestry cluster than the approximately 660-donor mean. One variant, a missense change in DCLRE1C, was linked in a later analysis to TCR beta V- and J-gene trimming. At a 0.05 false discovery rate, a later analysis found about 17,000 TCR beta sequences to be associated with HLA alleles.

After removal of 0 bases from V and 2 bases from J, the junction contained 6 bases not matched to a gene. This CDR3 has 17 amino acids. Germline CDR1 and CDR2: SGDLS and YYNGEE. 60 Vbeta and 13 Jbeta primers were used in PCR. Assay: immunoSEQ multiplex PCR; the TCRdb copy retains only in-frame clones and omits some. The table lists 130,000 or so clones, more than 60% of them singletons, with over 5% in the top ten. The chain has TRBV9 and TRBJ2-3, with TRBD2 matching 10 bases. Sequenced material: PBMCs. The source of this sequence is a woman aged 60 to 75 in good health and CMV-seronegative. The CDR3 coding sequence is TGTGCCAGCAGCGTAGTAGCTAGCGGGGGATCCACAGATACGCAGTATTTT. Residues: CASSVVASGGSTDTQYF.